This TCR beta chain derives from a study of cytomegalovirus exposure and HLA in healthy donors. Study-level points and caveats: Follow-up analysis later connected one missense variant in DCLRE1C with trimming of TCR beta V- and J-genes. The authors confirmed in vitro that three CMV-associated chains were specific for CMV antigens.

This CDR3 has 15 amino acids. CDR1 is MGHRA and CDR2 is YSYEKL in the germline V gene. The V and J ends lost 1 base and 5 bases respectively, with 14 bases between them. Donors sampled were nominally healthy, though unrecorded immune exposures were likely. A multiplex PCR was run with 60 Vbeta primers and 13 Jbeta primers. TCRdb's table, derived via immunoSEQ multiplex PCR, lists solely in-frame clones and lacks some. The table records 90,000 or so clones, roughly 70% of them present only once. In regard to this clone: Its target is unknown.

This receptor was taken from a woman aged 18-29 years in good health and CMV-seropositive. The chain couples TRBV4-1 to TRBJ1-1, with D possibly being TRBD1 (5 bases). Sequenced material: PBMCs. CDR3 sequence reads: CASSQGDGGGTEAFF. The DNA for the CDR3 is TGCGCCAGCAGCCAAGGAGACGGGGGGGGTACTGAAGCTTTCTTT.